In this sample, the clone carrying this T cell receptor (beta chain) turned up many times. This sample stems from a study of T-cell reconstitution after alpha-beta-depleted transplantation in children. V gave up 1 base and J gave up 2 bases, with 12 bases separating them. The length of the CDR3 is 15 residues. CDR1 and CDR2 (germline): SEHNR, FQNEAQ (reference sequence). The library targeted TCRbeta and was prepared with unique molecular identifiers. TCRdb passed the PCR reads through MiXCR, listing each CDR3 protein once. Here the sample spans 450,000 to 500,000 distinct CDR3 sequences, about 12% being singletons.

The chain joins TRBV7-9 to TRBJ2-7; the D gene is possibly TRBD1 (5 bases). The specimen comprised PBMCs from the stem cell graft donor, sampled from the stem cell graft. The sequence was collected from a human donor who donated a stem cell graft to a child with combined immunodeficiency. The CDR3 sequence is CASSLGGRTTYEQYF. The DNA for the CDR3 is TGTGCCAGCAGCTTAGGGGGCAGGACAACCTACGAGCAGTACTTC.